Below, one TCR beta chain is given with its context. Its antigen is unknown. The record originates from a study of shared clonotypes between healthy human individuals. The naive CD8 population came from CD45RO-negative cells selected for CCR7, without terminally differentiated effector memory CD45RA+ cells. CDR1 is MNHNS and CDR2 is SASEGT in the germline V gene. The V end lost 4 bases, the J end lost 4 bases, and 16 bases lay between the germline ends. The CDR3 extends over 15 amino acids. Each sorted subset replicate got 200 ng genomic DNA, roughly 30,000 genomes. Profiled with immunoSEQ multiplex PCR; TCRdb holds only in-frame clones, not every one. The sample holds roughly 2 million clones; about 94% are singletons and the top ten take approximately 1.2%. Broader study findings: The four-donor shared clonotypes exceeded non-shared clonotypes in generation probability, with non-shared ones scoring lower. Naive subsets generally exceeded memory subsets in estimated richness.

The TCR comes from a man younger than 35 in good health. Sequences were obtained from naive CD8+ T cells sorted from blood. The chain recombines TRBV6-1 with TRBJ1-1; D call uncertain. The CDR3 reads CASSVLVTNPTEAFF. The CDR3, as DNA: TGTGCCAGCAGTGTGCTAGTCACCAATCCCACTGAAGCTTTCTTT.